These 29 T cell receptor beta chains were sequenced from one sample in a study of T cell responses to AZD1222 COVID-19 vaccine. The method was immunoSEQ multiplex PCR; TCRdb's version includes in-frame clones alone and lacks a portion of them. The data show some 200,000 clones, approximately 91% seen once. The material was peripheral blood, obtained on day 0 of AZD1222 vaccination. Receptor source: an adult in good health.

The V call is TRBV7-8, the J call TRBJ2-5; 8 positions match TRBD2. V gave up 7 bases and J gave up 5 bases; unmatched junction bases: 6. Germline values: CDR1 SGHVS, CDR2 FQNEAQ. The CDR3 runs 13 residues. The CDR3 DNA is TGTGCCAGCACATGGACTAGCTCCGAGACCCAGTACTTC. Translating it yields CASTWTSSETQYF.

The chain recombines TRBV20-1 with TRBJ1-3; D is undetermined. This CDR3 contains 12 residues. Trimming shortened V by 3 bases and J by 0 bases, and 3 bases separated the two germline ends. Germline V lookup: CDR1 DFQATT, CDR2 SNEGSKA (reference sequence). The CDR3 coding sequence is TGCAGTGCTAGTGGCTCTGGAAACACCATATATTTT. Translating it yields CSASGSGNTIYF.

The chain has TRBV28 and TRBJ1-4, with D possibly TRBD1 on 5 matching bases. CDR3 length: 14 residues. The germline V gene encodes CDR1 MDHEN and CDR2 SYDVKM. V was trimmed by 8 bases and J by 0 bases, leaving 10 bases between them. In DNA, the CDR3 is TGTGCCAGCGGCGGGGGACCAACTAATGAAAAACTGTTTTTT. Amino acid sequence: CASGGGPTNEKLFF.

The chain is built from TRBV5-6 and TRBJ1-1; D is unclear. V gave up 2 bases and J gave up 1 base, with 6 bases separating them. Germline CDR1 reads SGHDT; CDR2 reads YYEEEE. This CDR3 is built from 13 residues. CDR3 sequence (DNA): TGTGCCAGCAGCTTTACAGAGAACACTGAAGCTTTCTTT. Translated: CASSFTENTEAFF.

This chain joins TRBV5-1 and TRBJ2-2, with 13 bases matching TRBD2. Germline V gene lookup returns CDR1 SGHRS and CDR2 YFSETQ. The ends lost 3 bases at V and 0 bases at J; junction bases unmatched: 5. This CDR3 comprises 18 residues. CDR3 protein: CASSSPGTSGANTGELFF. The CDR3 nucleotides read TGCGCCAGCAGCTCTCCCGGGACTAGCGGGGCGAACACCGGGGAGCTGTTTTTT.

The V gene is TRBV19, the J gene TRBJ2-2; perhaps TRBD1 as D (6 bases). Germline V gives CDR1 LNHDA, CDR2 SQIVND (reference sequence). Trimming took 0 bases from V and 2 from J, leaving 10 bases between them. The CDR3 consists of 16 residues. DNA for the CDR3: TGTGCCAGTAGTATAGATACAGGGATTAACACCGGGGAGCTGTTTTTT. It is translated as CASSIDTGINTGELFF.

This chain joins TRBV11-2 and TRBJ1-1; D gene uncertain. The ends were cut back, 1 base at V and 5 bases at J, with 5 bases in the middle. This CDR3 has 12 residues. Germline assignment: CDR1 SGHAT and CDR2 FQNNGV. CDR3 sequence reads: CASSLGQTEAFF. For the CDR3, the DNA is TGTGCCAGCAGCTTAGGGCAGACTGAAGCTTTCTTT.

CDR3 region: CASSLDRGRNSPLHF. For the CDR3, the DNA is TGTGCCAGCAGCCTAGACAGGGGGCGAAATTCACCCCTCCACTTT. J is TRBJ1-6 and V is TRBV7-2, with 10 nucleotides matching TRBD1. This CDR3 is 15 amino acids long. Germline trimming cut 5 bases from V and 7 bases from J; bases unmatched to any gene: 5. CDR1 is SGHTA and CDR2 is FQGNSA in the germline V gene.

The chain has TRBV19 and TRBJ2-2; maybe TRBD2 (5 bases). The CDR3 runs 13 residues. The germline CDR1 and CDR2 sequences are LNHDA and SQIVND (reference sequence). V was shortened by 6 bases and J by 6 bases, with 11 bases between the two germline ends. The CDR3 loop reads CASRATLAGELFF. The CDR3 nucleotides read TGTGCCAGTAGGGCCACACTAGCCGGGGAGCTGTTTTTT.

The chain recombines TRBV9 with TRBJ2-7, with TRBD2 matching over 7 bases. V shed 0 bases, J shed 8 bases, and the junction held 2 bases outside the gene matches. The germline V gene has CDR1 SGDLS and CDR2 YYNGEE. The CDR3 has 12 residues. In DNA form, the CDR3 reads TGTGCCAGCAGCGTAGGCGGGGGTAAGCAGTACTTC. Protein: CASSVGGGKQYF.

This chain's CDR3 is CASSFRAEYEAFF. DNA of the CDR3: TGTGCCAGCAGTTTTCGGGCAGAATATGAAGCTTTCTTT. J is TRBJ1-1 and V is TRBV12-3 or TRBV12-4; D not resolved. V gave up 3 bases and J gave up 7 bases, with 12 bases separating them. The length of the CDR3 is 13 residues.

The chain employs TRBV10-2 and TRBJ1-2; D unclear. With 1 base removed from V and 8 bases from J, the gap between germline ends came to 11 bases. Germline assignment: CDR1 WSHSY and CDR2 SAAADI. The length of the CDR3 is 13 residues. Here the CDR3 reads CASSEFVLWGYTF. CDR3 coding DNA: TGCGCCAGCAGTGAGTTTGTTCTTTGGGGCTACACCTTC.

The chain combines TRBV28 with TRBJ2-7; D is perhaps TRBD2 (6 bases). Germline V gene lookup returns CDR1 MDHEN and CDR2 SYDVKM. Deletions cut 1 base from V and 4 bases from J, with 14 bases between. This CDR3 comprises 15 residues. The CDR3 DNA sequence: TGTGCCAGCAGTTTATACGGGGGAACCGGGTACGAGCAGTACTTC. Its translation: CASSLYGGTGYEQYF.

The chain couples TRBV11-1 to TRBJ1-1; D is unclear. Between the trimmed V and J ends, which lost 0 bases and 1 base, there was a span of 9 bases. This CDR3 region has 15 residues. Per germline, CDR1 SGHAT and CDR2 FQDESV (reference sequence). CDR3 in amino acids: CASSLAWGPNTEAFF. Written as DNA, the CDR3 is TGTGCCAGCAGCTTAGCTTGGGGTCCGAACACTGAAGCTTTCTTT.

This chain links TRBV7-9 with TRBJ2-5; TRBD2 might be the D (7 bases). V was cut by 1 base and J by 2 bases, with 14 bases left in between. Germline V gene lookup returns CDR1 SEHNR and CDR2 FQNEAQ (reference sequence). The CDR3 loop spans 16 amino acids. CDR3 in DNA: TGTGCCAGCAGCTTAGGGACGGGGGGCATTCAAGAGACCCAGTACTTC. Translation gives CASSLGTGGIQETQYF. Based on the CDR3 plus reference TRBV7-9 and TRBJ2-5, the full variable domain is DTGVSQNPRHKITKRGQNVTFRCDPISEHNRLYWYRQTLGQGPEFLTYFQNEAQLEKSRLLSDRFSAERPKGSFSTLEIQRTEQGDSAMYLCASSLGTGGIQETQYFGPGTRLLVL.

The chain couples TRBV28 to TRBJ1-4; D unclear. V gave up 2 bases and J gave up 7 bases, with 8 bases separating them. The germline V gene has CDR1 MDHEN and CDR2 SYDVKM. The CDR3 is 13 amino acids. The CDR3 DNA reads TGTGCCAGCAGTTTAGAGTGGGGTGAAAAACTGTTTTTT. Translation gives CASSLEWGEKLFF.

The rearrangement links TRBV7-9 to TRBJ1-1; possibly TRBD1 for D (5 bases). V lost 2 bases and J 3 bases, leaving 13 bases between the germline ends. The CDR3 has 15 amino acids. The germline gives CDR1 SEHNR, CDR2 FQNEAQ (reference sequence). In DNA form, the CDR3 reads TGTGCCAGCAGCTTAAGGGACCCTTGGGACACTGAAGCTTTCTTT. Its protein product is CASSLRDPWDTEAFF. The full variable domain, rest sourced from reference TRBV7-9 and TRBJ1-1, is DTGVSQNPRHKITKRGQNVTFRCDPISEHNRLYWYRQTLGQGPEFLTYFQNEAQLEKSRLLSDRFSAERPKGSFSTLEIQRTEQGDSAMYLCASSLRDPWDTEAFFGQGTRLTVV.

J is TRBJ2-3 and V is TRBV9; 8 bases line up with TRBD2. The length of the CDR3 is 15 residues. V shed 0 bases and J 1 base; nucleotides not matched to a gene: 1. The germline V gene has CDR1 SGDLS and CDR2 YYNGEE. CDR3 sequence (DNA): TGTGCCAGCAGCGTAGAAGCGGGGGGCACAGATACGCAGTATTTT. Translating it yields CASSVEAGGTDTQYF.

This clone was recorded a few times. This chain connects TRBV7-2 to TRBJ2-7; 8 positions match TRBD2. The CDR3 is 16 amino acids. Unmatched junction bases numbered 6, after V lost 1 base and J lost 1 base. Germline assignment: CDR1 SGHTA and CDR2 FQGNSA. This CDR3 reads CASSLGAGTSSYEQYF. The CDR3, as DNA: TGTGCCAGCAGCTTAGGCGCCGGGACTAGTTCCTACGAGCAGTACTTC.

The chain links TRBV19 to TRBJ2-2; a weak D match, TRBD1 (6 bases). The CDR3 has 15 residues. Germline V gene data show CDR1 as LNHDA and CDR2 as SQIVND (reference sequence). The V gene lost 7 bases and the J gene lost 6 bases, with 18 bases spanning the gap. DNA for the CDR3: TGTGCCAGTAAAACTCTACAGGGAGTTGCCGGGGAGCTGTTTTTT. It codes for CASKTLQGVAGELFF.

The V and J genes are TRBV2 and TRBJ2-7; TRBD1 agrees at 9 bases. CDR1 and CDR2 (germline): SNHLY, FYNNEI. The CDR3 runs 13 residues. The ends lost 4 bases at V and 6 bases at J; junction bases unmatched: 4. The CDR3 nucleotides read TGTGCCAGCAGTGTCTACAGGGGGCGCGAGCAGTACTTC. It translates to CASSVYRGREQYF.

CDR3 region: CASSVARGVPGELFF. Here the CDR3 DNA reads TGTGCCAGCAGCGTAGCCCGGGGGGTTCCCGGGGAGCTGTTTTTT. The genes are TRBV9 and TRBJ2-2; TRBD2 matches 7 bases. The CDR3 covers 15 residues. Germline V gene lookup returns CDR1 SGDLS and CDR2 YYNGEE. V was pared by 0 bases and J by 6 bases, with 5 bases of the junction left unmatched.

The V gene is TRBV15, the J gene TRBJ1-5; D is ambiguous. Between the trimmed V and J ends, which lost 0 bases and 0 bases, there was a span of 9 bases. CDR1 is LNHNV and CDR2 is YYDKDF in the germline V gene (reference sequence). This CDR3 is 16 amino acids long. The CDR3 bases are TGTGCCACCAGCAGAGAGGGCCGGACTAGCAATCAGCCCCAGCATTTT. This encodes CATSREGRTSNQPQHF.

This chain connects TRBV9 to TRBJ2-1; D may match TRBD1 or TRBD2 (6 bases each). V was clipped by 2 bases and J by 8 bases, with 8 bases between them. The CDR3 is 12 amino acids. Germline CDR1 and CDR2: SGDLS and YYNGEE. CDR3 DNA sequence: TGTGCCAGCAGCGTGGGGGGCTATGAGCAGTTCTTC. Amino acid sequence: CASSVGGYEQFF.

V usage is TRBV27 and J usage is TRBJ1-3; D call uncertain. V lost 6 bases to trimming and J lost 0 bases, with 12 bases between them. Per germline, CDR1 MNHEY and CDR2 SMNVEV (reference sequence). The CDR3 extends over 15 amino acids. CDR3: CASRSSGISGNTIYF. The CDR3 DNA follows: TGTGCCAGCAGGTCTAGCGGGATCTCTGGAAACACCATATATTTT.

The chain joins TRBV5-6 to TRBJ2-3, with 11 bases lining up with TRBD1. The V gene's germline CDR1 is SGHDT and CDR2 YYEEEE. V gave up 1 base and J gave up 4 bases; unmatched junction bases: 8. The CDR3 covers 17 residues. The CDR3 DNA reads as TGTGCCAGCAGCTTGAATATCCGGGACAGGGGGTCAGATACGCAGTATTTT. Its protein is CASSLNIRDRGSDTQYF.

The gene calls are TRBV3-1 (or the pseudogene TRBV3-2) and TRBJ2-3; D may be TRBD2 (7 bases). V gave up 0 bases and J gave up 5 bases, with 21 bases separating them. CDR1 and CDR2 (germline): LGHDT, YNNKEL (reference sequence). The CDR3 consists of 18 residues. The DNA for the CDR3 is TGTGCCAGCAGCCAAGATAGTAGGGGGAGGGCCCGGGTAGATACGCAGTATTTT. Protein: CASSQDSRGRARVDTQYF.

This clone was seen a single time. The chain links TRBV5-1 to TRBJ2-1; 10 positions match TRBD2. After removal of 4 bases from V and 0 bases from J, the junction contained 10 bases not matched to a gene. The CDR3 has 18 residues. The germline V gene has CDR1 SGHRS and CDR2 YFSETQ. The CDR3 region has the DNA TGCGCCAGCAGCGAGACTCCTATAGCGGGGGGCTCCTACAATGAGCAGTTCTTC. This translates into CASSETPIAGGSYNEQFF.

In the case of this clone: It is unclear where the CDR3 begins or ends on the DNA, so no DNA is shown, and the CDR3 is as TCRdb lists it. The identical CDR3 is also encoded by other nucleotide sequences in the sample. The chain's CDR3 is CASSSSETQYF. V gene TRBV27 combines with J gene TRBJ2-5; TRBD2 is the table's D call, not checked against the DNA. Germline V gene data show CDR1 as MNHEY and CDR2 as SMNVEV (reference sequence). The CDR3 region is 11 residues in length, termini included.